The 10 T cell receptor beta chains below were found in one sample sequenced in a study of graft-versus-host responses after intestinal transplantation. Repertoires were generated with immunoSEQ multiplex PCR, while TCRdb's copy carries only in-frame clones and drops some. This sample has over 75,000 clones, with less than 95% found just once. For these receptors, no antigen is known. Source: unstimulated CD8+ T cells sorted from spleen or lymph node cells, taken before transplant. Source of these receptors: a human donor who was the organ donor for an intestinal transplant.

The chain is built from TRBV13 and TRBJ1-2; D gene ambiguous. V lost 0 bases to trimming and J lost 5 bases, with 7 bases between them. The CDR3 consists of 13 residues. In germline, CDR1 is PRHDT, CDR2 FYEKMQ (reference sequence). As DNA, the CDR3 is TGTGCCAGCAGCTTAGGACAGTTATATGGCTACACCTTC. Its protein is CASSLGQLYGYTF.

CDR3 sequence reads: CASSIGGQGPEAFF. Written as DNA, the CDR3 is TGTGCCAGCAGCATTGGGGGACAGGGACCTGAAGCTTTCTTT. The chain joins TRBV5-4 to TRBJ1-1; TRBD1 matches at 9 bases. Germline V gene lookup returns CDR1 SGHNT and CDR2 YYREEE (reference sequence). With 4 bases clipped from V and 6 bases from J, the junction kept 7 bases outside the gene matches. The CDR3 spans 14 residues.

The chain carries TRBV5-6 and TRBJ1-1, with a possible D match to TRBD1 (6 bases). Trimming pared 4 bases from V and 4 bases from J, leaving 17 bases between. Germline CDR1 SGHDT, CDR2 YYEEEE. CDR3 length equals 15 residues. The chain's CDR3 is CASSLRTDGGTEAFF. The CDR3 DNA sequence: TGTGCCAGCAGCCTCCGGACAGACGGAGGCACTGAAGCTTTCTTT.

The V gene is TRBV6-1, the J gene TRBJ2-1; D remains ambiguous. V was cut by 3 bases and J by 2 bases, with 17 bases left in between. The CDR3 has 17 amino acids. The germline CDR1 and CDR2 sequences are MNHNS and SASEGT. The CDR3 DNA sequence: TGTGCCAGCAGTGAGTTTAACATCCCGTCCCCCTACAATGAGCAGTTCTTC. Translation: CASSEFNIPSPYNEQFF.

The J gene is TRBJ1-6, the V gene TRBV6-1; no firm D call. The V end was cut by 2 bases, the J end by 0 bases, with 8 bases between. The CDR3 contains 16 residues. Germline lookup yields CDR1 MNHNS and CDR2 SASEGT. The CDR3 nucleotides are TGTGCCAGCAGTGAACGGAGAAGCTCCTATAATTCACCCCTCCACTTT. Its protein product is CASSERRSSYNSPLHF.

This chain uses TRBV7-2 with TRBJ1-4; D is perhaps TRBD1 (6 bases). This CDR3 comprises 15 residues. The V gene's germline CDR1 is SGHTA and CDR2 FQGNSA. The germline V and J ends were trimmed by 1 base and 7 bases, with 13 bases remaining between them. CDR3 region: CASSLDLGASEKLFF. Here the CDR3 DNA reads TGTGCCAGCAGCTTAGATCTGGGGGCTAGTGAAAAACTGTTTTTT.

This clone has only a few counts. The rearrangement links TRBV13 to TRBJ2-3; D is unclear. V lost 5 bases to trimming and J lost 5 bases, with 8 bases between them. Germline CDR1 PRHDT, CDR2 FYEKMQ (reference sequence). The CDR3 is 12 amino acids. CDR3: CASSKNGDTQYF. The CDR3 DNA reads TGTGCCAGCAGCAAAAACGGAGATACGCAGTATTTT.

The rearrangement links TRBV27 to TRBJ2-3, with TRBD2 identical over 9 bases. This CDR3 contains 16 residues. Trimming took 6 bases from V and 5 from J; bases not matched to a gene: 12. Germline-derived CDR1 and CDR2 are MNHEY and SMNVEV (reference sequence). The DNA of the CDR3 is TGTGCCAGCAGCCCCGACATAGCGGGAGTAAAAGATACGCAGTATTTT. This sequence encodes CASSPDIAGVKDTQYF.

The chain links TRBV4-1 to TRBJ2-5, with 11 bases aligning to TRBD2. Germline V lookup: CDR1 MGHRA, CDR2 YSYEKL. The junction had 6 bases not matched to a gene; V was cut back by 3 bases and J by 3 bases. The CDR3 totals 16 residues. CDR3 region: CASSHSVAGGEETQYF. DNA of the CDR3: TGCGCCAGCAGCCACAGCGTAGCGGGAGGGGAAGAGACCCAGTACTTC.

Here the CDR3 DNA reads TGTGCCAGCAGTAACACCCCGGTTCTAGCGGGAGGATTCACAGATACGCAGTATTTT. Its translation: CASSNTPVLAGGFTDTQYF. The V gene is TRBV27, the J gene TRBJ2-3, with 11 bases matching TRBD2. Germline CDR1 reads MNHEY; CDR2 reads SMNVEV (reference sequence). The V gene end was trimmed by 5 bases and the J gene end by 2 bases; junction bases not matched to a gene: 15. There are 19 residues in the CDR3.